This T cell receptor (beta chain) derives from a study of vaccination and CD4 T cells after COVID-19. The overall study: Post-COVID draws followed diagnosis by a median around 100 days (range 35 to 161). Whole-study results and caveats: Post-vaccination reactive clonotypes (median approximately 38) did not differ significantly from post-infection (fewer than 24).

Of note for this clonotype: Its antigen is unidentified. This sequence may be a read error, since a much larger clone differs from it by one base.

The time point: late sampling 161 to 241 days after vaccination in a few convalescent patients. One entry per CDR3 protein, called by TCRdb with MiXCR from the PCR reads. The sample records roughly 30,000 distinct CDR3 sequences, under 60% being singletons. This TCR was recovered from a human donor who had recovered from COVID-19. The input for sequencing was CD4+ T cells from blood, taken about 7 months after SARS-CoV-2 vaccination.

CDR3 DNA sequence: TGTGCCACCGGTGATTTGTTGCCGGGACAGGGGTTTCGCTACACCTTC. This translates into CATGDLLPGQGFRYTF. V is TRBV24-1 and J is TRBJ1-2, with 10 bases fitting TRBD1. Germline CDR1 KGHDR, CDR2 SFDVKD. The CDR3 consists of 16 residues.